One T cell receptor beta chain is described in this entry. No antigen is known for it. This specimen comes from a study of T-cell reconstitution after alpha-beta-depleted transplantation in children. General study findings and limits: There were reportedly several hundred expanded graft clones from which alpha-beta T cells came about two months after transplant. Some patients' high day-60 TCRbeta diversity was traced to surviving recipient T cells and thymic progenitors. A year had passed since transplant, and T-cell counts and diversity by then came mostly from newly produced T cells.

Trimming removed 0 bases at V and 1 base at J, with 9 bases between. The CDR3 consists of 15 residues. The germline gives CDR1 SGDLS, CDR2 YYNGEE. As it was prepared, the TCRbeta library received unique molecular identifiers. TCRdb reprocessed the PCR reads with MiXCR, giving one entry per CDR3 protein. The sample shows 300,000 to 400,000 distinct CDR3 sequences, around 16% of them seen only once. The V and J genes are TRBV9 and TRBJ2-3; D is possibly TRBD1 (6 bases). Sequenced here: PBMCs, mostly from graft donor cells, sampled 360 days after TCRalphabeta/CD19-depleted stem cell transplant. The source of this sequence is a male patient between 2 and 10 years old who had a stem cell transplant for acute lymphoblastic leukemia, so the T cells may come from the graft donor. CDR3 amino acids: CASSVAGGRTDTQYF. CDR3 bases: TGTGCCAGCAGCGTAGCTGGGGGCCGCACAGATACGCAGTATTTT.